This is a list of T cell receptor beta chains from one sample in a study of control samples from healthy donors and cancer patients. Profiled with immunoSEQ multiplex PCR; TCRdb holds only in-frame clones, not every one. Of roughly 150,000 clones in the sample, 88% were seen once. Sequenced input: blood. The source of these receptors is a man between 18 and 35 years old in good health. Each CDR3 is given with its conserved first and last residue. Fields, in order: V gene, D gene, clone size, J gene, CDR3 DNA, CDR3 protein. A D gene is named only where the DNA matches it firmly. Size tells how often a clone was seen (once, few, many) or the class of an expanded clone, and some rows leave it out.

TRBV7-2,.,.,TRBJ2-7,TGTGCCAGCAGCTCCAAATACGCGGGTGACACTTCCTACGAGCAGTACTTC,CASSSKYAGDTSYEQYF
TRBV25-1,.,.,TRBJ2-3,TGTGCCAGCAGTTTCAGCACAGATACGCAGTATTTT,CASSFSTDTQYF
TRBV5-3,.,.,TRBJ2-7,TGTGCCAGAAGCTGGGGACCGAGGTTCTACGAGCAGTACTTC,CARSWGPRFYEQYF
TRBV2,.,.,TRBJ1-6,TGTGCCAGCAGACAGGGATCACCCCTCCACTTT,CASRQGSPLHF
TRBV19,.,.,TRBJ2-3,TGTGCCAGTAGTAGTGATGGGGCCCCGCCAACAGATACGCAGTATTTT,CASSSDGAPPTDTQYF
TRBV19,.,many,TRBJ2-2,TGTGCCAGTAGTACCTGGCAGGGTAGCACCGGGGAGCTGTTTTTT,CASSTWQGSTGELFF
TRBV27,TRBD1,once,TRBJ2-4,TGTGCCAGCAGTAGCCTGAGGGGGCGCGTCGGTCCGACCAAAAACATTCAGTACTTC,CASSSLRGRVGPTKNIQYF
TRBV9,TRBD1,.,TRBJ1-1,TGTGCCAGCAGCGGAAACCGGGACAGGTACACCACTGAAGCTTTCTTT,CASSGNRDRYTTEAFF
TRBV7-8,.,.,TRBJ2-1,TGTGCCAGCAGCTTTGGAAGGGCCGCGCAACACAATGAGCAGTTCTTC,CASSFGRAAQHNEQFF
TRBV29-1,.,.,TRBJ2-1,TGCAGCGCCATCAGGGGGGGGCCTGGGGATGAGCAGTTCTTC,CSAIRGGPGDEQFF
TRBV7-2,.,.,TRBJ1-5,TGTGCCAGCAGCTTAGGACGGGGAGTAAGCAATCAGCCCCAGCATTTT,CASSLGRGVSNQPQHF
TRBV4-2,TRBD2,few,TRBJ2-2,TGTGCCAGCAGCCAAGATTCTAAAAGCGGGGAGAACACCGGGGAGCTGTTTTTT,CASSQDSKSGENTGELFF
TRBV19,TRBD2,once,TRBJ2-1,TGTGCCAGTCGAAGACTAGCGGGAAACTACAATGAGCAGTTCTTC,CASRRLAGNYNEQFF
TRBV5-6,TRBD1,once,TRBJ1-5,TGTGCCAGCAGCTCGGACAGGGAAGGGTATCAGCCCCAGCATTTT,CASSSDREGYQPQHF
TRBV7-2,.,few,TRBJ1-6,TGTGCCAGCAGCGTGTCGGGACCGAGGAACGGAGCCCTCCACTTT,CASSVSGPRNGALHF
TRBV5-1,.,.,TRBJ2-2,TGCGCCAGCAGCTTTCTACCGAAACAAGGACCCGGGGAGCTGTTTTTT,CASSFLPKQGPGELFF
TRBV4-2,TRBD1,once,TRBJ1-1,TGTGCCAGCAGCCAGTGGACAGGGTCCATGAACACTGAAGCTTTCTTT,CASSQWTGSMNTEAFF
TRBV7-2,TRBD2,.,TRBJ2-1,TGTGCCAGCAGCCCCAGCCGGGGGGGCGTTTCCGATGAGCAGTTCTTC,CASSPSRGGVSDEQFF
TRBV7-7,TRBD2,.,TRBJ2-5,TGTGCTAGCAGCTTAGTGGGGACTAGGCAAGAGACCCAGTACTTC,CASSLVGTRQETQYF
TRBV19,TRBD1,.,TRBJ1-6,TGTGCCAGTAGTTCACGGGGGACAGGGGGCTCACCCCTCCACTTT,CASSSRGTGGSPLHF
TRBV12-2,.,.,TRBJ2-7,TGTGCAAGTCGCTTTAGGGAAAACGTCGCCTACGAGCAGTACTTC,CASRFRENVAYEQYF
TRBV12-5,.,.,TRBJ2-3,TGTGCTAGTGGTTTGGGAGGGGGGGATACGCAGTATTTT,CASGLGGGDTQYF
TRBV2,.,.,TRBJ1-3,TGTGCCAGCAGTGAAGCGTTTGAGGGCACCATATATTTT,CASSEAFEGTIYF
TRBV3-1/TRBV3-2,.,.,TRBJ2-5,TGTGCCAGCAGGACAACGGAGACCCAGTACTTC,CASRTTETQYF
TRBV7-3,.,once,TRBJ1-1,TGTGCCAGCAGCTTAACGTTAGAGGGGTTAGCTTTCTTT,CASSLTLEGLAFF
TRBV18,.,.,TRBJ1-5,TGTGCCAGCTCCAGGGCCCGGGAACAGCCCCAGCATTTT,CASSRAREQPQHF
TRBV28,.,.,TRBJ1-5,TGTGCCAGCAGGCGGACGGGTAATCAGCCCCAGCATTTT,CASRRTGNQPQHF
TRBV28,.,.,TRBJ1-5,TGTGCCAGCAGGGATTTGGGGCCCCAGCATTTT,CASRDLGPQHF
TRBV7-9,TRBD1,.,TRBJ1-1,TGTGCCAGCAGCTCGGGACAGGGGGCCAGAGAAGCTTTCTTT,CASSSGQGAREAFF
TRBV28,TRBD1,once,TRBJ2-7,TGTGCCAGCAGGTCCGGGACAGGGCCCTACGAGCAGTACTTC,CASRSGTGPYEQYF
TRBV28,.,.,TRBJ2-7,TGTGCCAGCAGCCTAACAGGATACGAGCAGTACTTC,CASSLTGYEQYF
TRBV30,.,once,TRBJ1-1,TGTGCCTGGAGTCGCCCCGGGGGGAGGGCTTTCTTT,CAWSRPGGRAFF
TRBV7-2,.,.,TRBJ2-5,TGTGCCAGCAGCTTTTTTTTCGGGGTAGCGGTGGGGGAGACCCAGTACTTC,CASSFFFGVAVGETQYF
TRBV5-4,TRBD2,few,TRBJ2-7,TGTGCCAGCAGCTTGGGACTAGCGCGTTCCTACGAGCAGTACTTC,CASSLGLARSYEQYF
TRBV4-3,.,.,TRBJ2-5,TGCGCCAGCAGCCAAGATTGGAGACAAAGGGACGGGCAGGGTGAGACCCAGTACTTC,CASSQDWRQRDGQGETQYF
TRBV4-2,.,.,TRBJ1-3,TGTGCCAGCAGCCAACAACAGGCTCCTCCTGGAAACACCATATATTTT,CASSQQQAPPGNTIYF
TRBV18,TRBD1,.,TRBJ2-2,TGTGCCAGCTCAAAGGAAAAAGACAGGGGACTGAACACCGGGGAGCTGTTTTTT,CASSKEKDRGLNTGELFF
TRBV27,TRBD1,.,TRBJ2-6,TGTGCCAGCAGTTTATACCAGGGGGCGTCTCTAGGGGCCAACGTCCTGACTTTC,CASSLYQGASLGANVLTF
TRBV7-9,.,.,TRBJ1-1,TGTGCCAGCAGCCCGACTCTTACAGGGGAAGCTTTCTTT,CASSPTLTGEAFF
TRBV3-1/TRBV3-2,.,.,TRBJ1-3,TGTGCCAGCAGCCAAGATGGAGTTAGGGATTCGGACACCATATATTTT,CASSQDGVRDSDTIYF
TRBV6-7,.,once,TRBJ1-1,TGTGCCAGCAGTTACTCGCTAAGGGCTTTCTTT,CASSYSLRAFF
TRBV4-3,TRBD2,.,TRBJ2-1,TGCGCCAGCAGCCATCGGGGTGGACTAGCGGGGGCGTCCTACAATGAGCAGTTCTTC,CASSHRGGLAGASYNEQFF
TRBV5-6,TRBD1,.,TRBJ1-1,TGTGCCAGCAGCTCCTTGGCGACAGGGGGGCTGAACACTGAAGCTTTCTTT,CASSSLATGGLNTEAFF
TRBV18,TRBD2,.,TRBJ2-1,TGTGCCAGCTCACCATCCGTGAACGGGGGGATGTACAATGAGCAGTTCTTC,CASSPSVNGGMYNEQFF
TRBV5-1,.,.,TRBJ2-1,TGCGCCAGCAGCTTGGGTGGGGGAATGGGGCCCTACAATGAGCAGTTCTTC,CASSLGGGMGPYNEQFF
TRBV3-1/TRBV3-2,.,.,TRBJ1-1,TGTGCCAGCAGCCTCGTCCGCGGGGGGCATAGAGGAGCTTTCTTT,CASSLVRGGHRGAFF
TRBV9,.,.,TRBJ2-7,TGTGCCAGCAGCTTGAGCTCCTACGAGCAGTACTTC,CASSLSSYEQYF
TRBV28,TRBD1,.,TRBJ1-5,TGTGCCAGCAAAATACAGGGGGTTGGGGACAATCAGCCCCAGCATTTT,CASKIQGVGDNQPQHF
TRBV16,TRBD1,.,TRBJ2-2,TGTGCCAGCAGCCAATTCGGACAGGGGGCCGGGGAGCTGTTTTTT,CASSQFGQGAGELFF
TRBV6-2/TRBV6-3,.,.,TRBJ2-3,TGTGCCAGCAGTTACGGTAGAACTAGCACAGATACGCAGTATTTT,CASSYGRTSTDTQYF
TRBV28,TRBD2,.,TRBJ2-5,TGTGCCAGCAGTTTCGGGGGGGAGGGACACCAAGAGACCCAGTACTTC,CASSFGGEGHQETQYF
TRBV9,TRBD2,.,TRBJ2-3,TGTGCCAGCAGCGTAGAGATGGGTAGCGGGATGGATACGCAGTATTTT,CASSVEMGSGMDTQYF
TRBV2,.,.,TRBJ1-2,TGTGCCAGCAAATGGTCGGCGAGTAGCGGCTACACCTTC,CASKWSASSGYTF
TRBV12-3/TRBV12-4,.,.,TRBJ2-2,TGTGCCAGTGCGCTAGAGAACACCGGGGAGCTGTTTTTT,CASALENTGELFF
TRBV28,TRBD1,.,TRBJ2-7,TGTGCCAGCAGTTTGGGACAGGGCCTAAACTACGAGCAGTACTTC,CASSLGQGLNYEQYF
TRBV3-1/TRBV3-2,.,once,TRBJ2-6,TGTGCCAGCAGCTGCCGACAGGCCTCTGGGGCCAACGTCCTGACTTTC,CASSCRQASGANVLTF